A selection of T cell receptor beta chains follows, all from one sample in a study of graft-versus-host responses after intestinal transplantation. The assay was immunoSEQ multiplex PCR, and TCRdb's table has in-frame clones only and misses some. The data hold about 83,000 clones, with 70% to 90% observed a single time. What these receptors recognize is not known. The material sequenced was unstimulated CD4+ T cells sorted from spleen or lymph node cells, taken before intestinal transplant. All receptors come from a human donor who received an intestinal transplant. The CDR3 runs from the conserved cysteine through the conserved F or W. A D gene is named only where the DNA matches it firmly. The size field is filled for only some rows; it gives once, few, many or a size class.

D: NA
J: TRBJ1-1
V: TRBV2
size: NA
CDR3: CASSEALGSNTEAFF
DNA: TGTGCCAGCAGTGAAGCGCTTGGCAGTAACACTGAAGCTTTCTTT

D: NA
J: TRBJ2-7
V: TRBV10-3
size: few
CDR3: CAITTASGEQYF
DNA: TGTGCCATCACGACAGCATCCGGCGAGCAGTACTTC

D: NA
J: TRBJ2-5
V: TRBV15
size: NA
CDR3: CATGPVQETQYF
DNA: TGTGCCACTGGCCCAGTTCAAGAGACCCAGTACTTC

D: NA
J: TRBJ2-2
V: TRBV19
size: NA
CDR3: CASSLGGGTEGELFF
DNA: TGTGCCAGTAGTTTAGGAGGCGGGACCGAAGGGGAGCTGTTTTTT

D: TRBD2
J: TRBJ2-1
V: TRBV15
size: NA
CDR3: CATSRSGVLAGVNEQFF
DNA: TGTGCCACCAGCAGATCCGGAGTACTAGCGGGGGTAAATGAGCAGTTCTTC

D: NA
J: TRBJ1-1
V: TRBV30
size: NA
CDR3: CAWGGLNTEAFF
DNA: TGTGCCTGGGGGGGGTTGAACACTGAAGCTTTCTTT

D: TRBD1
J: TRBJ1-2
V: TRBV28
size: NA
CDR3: CASSSQGAASNYGYTF
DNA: TGTGCCAGCAGCTCACAGGGGGCGGCATCCAACTATGGCTACACCTTC

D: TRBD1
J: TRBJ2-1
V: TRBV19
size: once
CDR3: CASRRVRGPNEQFF
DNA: TGTGCCAGTAGGAGAGTCAGGGGGCCAAATGAGCAGTTCTTC

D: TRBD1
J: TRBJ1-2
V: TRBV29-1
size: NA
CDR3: CSVHGQVGYTF
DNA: TGCAGCGTACACGGACAGGTTGGCTACACCTTC

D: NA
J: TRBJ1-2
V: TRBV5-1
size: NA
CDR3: CASSPSLVGQTRYGYTF
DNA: TGCGCCAGCAGCCCCTCTCTCGTTGGTCAGACGAGGTATGGCTACACCTTC

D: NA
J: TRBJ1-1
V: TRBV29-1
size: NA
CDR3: CSVEARLNPNTEAFF
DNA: TGCAGCGTTGAAGCGCGTCTCAACCCCAACACTGAAGCTTTCTTT

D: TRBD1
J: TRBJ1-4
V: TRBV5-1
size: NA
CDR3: CASTPGQAPSREKLFF
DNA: TGCGCCAGCACTCCGGGACAGGCTCCTAGTCGGGAAAAACTGTTTTTT

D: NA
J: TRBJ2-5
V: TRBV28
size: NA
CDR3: CASSLQGFETQYF
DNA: TGTGCCAGCAGTTTACAGGGGTTCGAGACCCAGTACTTC

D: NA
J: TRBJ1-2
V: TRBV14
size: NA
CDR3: CASSHGYYGYTF
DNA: TGTGCCAGCAGCCACGGGTACTATGGCTACACCTTC

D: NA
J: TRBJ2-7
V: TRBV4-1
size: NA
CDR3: CASSPRGLATYEQYF
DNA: TGCGCCAGCAGCCCCCGAGGGCTAGCGACCTACGAGCAGTACTTC

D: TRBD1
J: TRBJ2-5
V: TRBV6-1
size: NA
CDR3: CASTRTGRETQYF
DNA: TGTGCCAGCACTAGGACAGGGCGAGAGACCCAGTACTTC

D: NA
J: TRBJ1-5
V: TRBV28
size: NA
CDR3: CASSSGGQPQHF
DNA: TGTGCCAGCAGTTCGGGTGGTCAGCCCCAGCATTTT

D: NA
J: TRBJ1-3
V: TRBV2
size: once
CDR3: CASMRFGNTIYF
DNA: TGTGCCAGCATGCGTTTTGGAAACACCATATATTTT

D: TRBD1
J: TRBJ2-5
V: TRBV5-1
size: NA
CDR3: CASSPQGQRGETQYF
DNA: TGCGCCAGCAGCCCGCAGGGACAGCGAGGAGAGACCCAGTACTTC

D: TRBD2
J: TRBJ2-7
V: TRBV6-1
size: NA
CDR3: CAGGDLSHRYF
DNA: TGTGCCGGGGGGGATCTGAGTCACCGGTACTTC

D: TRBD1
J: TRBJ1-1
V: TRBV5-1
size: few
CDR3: CASSSGTGGATEAFF
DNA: TGCGCCAGCAGCAGCGGGACAGGGGGAGCGACTGAAGCTTTCTTT

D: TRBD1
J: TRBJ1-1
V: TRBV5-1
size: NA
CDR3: CASSSQGWNTEAFF
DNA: TGCGCCAGCAGCTCACAGGGGTGGAACACTGAAGCTTTCTTT

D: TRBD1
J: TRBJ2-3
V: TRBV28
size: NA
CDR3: CASSLWGDREDTQYF
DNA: TGTGCCAGCAGTTTATGGGGCGACAGGGAGGATACGCAGTATTTT

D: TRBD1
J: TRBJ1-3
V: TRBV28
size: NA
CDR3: CASSNRDRAGNTIYF
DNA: TGTGCCAGCAGTAACCGGGACAGAGCTGGAAACACCATATATTTT

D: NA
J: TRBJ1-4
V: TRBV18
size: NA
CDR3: CASSQGPTDGKLFF
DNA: TGTGCCAGCTCCCAGGGCCCGACGGACGGAAAACTGTTTTTT

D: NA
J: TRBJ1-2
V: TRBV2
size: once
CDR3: CASSTGIGYTF
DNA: TGTGCCAGCAGCACAGGGATTGGCTACACCTTC

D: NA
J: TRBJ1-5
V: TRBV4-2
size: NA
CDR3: CASSQEGGNQPQHF
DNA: TGTGCCAGCAGCCAAGAGGGGGGGAATCAGCCCCAGCATTTT

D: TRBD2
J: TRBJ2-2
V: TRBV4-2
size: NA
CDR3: CASSEISGRVDTGELFF
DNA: TGTGCCAGCAGCGAGATTAGCGGGAGGGTTGACACCGGGGAGCTGTTTTTT

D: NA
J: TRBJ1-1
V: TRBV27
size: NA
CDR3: CASSSAGINTEAFF
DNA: TGTGCCAGCAGTAGCGCAGGGATAAACACTGAAGCTTTCTTT

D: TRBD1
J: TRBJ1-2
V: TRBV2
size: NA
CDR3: CASSPDRGHYGYTF
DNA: TGTGCCAGCAGTCCGGACAGGGGACACTATGGCTACACCTTC

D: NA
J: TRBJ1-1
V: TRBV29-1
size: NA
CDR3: CSAGQTNTEAFF
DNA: TGCAGCGCCGGACAGACGAACACTGAAGCTTTCTTT

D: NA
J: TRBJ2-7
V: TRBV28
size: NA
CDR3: CASVGSPDYEQYF
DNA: TGTGCCAGCGTGGGCAGCCCGGACTACGAGCAGTACTTC

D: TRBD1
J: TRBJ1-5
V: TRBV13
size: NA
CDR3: CASSLGPGTGDQPQHF
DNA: TGTGCCAGCAGCTTAGGCCCTGGGACAGGGGATCAGCCCCAGCATTTT

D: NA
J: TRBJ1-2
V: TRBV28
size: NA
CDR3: CASELGGGMTNYGYTF
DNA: TGTGCCAGCGAACTGGGGGGGGGCATGACCAACTATGGCTACACCTTC

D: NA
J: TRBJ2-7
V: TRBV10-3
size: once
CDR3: CAVGTQGYEQYF
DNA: TGTGCGGTGGGAACACAGGGCTACGAGCAGTACTTC

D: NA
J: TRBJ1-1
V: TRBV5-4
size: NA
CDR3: CASSLGEVVTEAFF
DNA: TGTGCCAGCAGCTTAGGTGAGGTGGTCACTGAAGCTTTCTTT

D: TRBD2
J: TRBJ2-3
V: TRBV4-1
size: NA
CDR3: CASSQGTSGKDTQYF
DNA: TGCGCCAGCAGCCAAGGGACTAGCGGGAAGGATACGCAGTATTTT

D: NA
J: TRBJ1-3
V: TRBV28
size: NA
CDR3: CASSPFGNTIYF
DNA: TGTGCCAGCAGTCCCTTCGGAAACACCATATATTTT

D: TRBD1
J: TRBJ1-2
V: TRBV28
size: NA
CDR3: CASSWAGGRTPYGYTF
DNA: TGTGCCAGCAGTTGGGCAGGGGGCCGAACCCCCTATGGCTACACCTTC

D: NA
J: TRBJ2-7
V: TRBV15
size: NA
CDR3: CATSREGDSSYEQYF
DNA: TGTGCCACCAGCAGGGAGGGGGACAGTTCCTACGAGCAGTACTTC

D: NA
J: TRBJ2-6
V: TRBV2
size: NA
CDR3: CASSEAAPSVLTF
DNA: TGTGCCAGCAGTGAAGCGGCTCCTTCCGTCCTGACTTTC

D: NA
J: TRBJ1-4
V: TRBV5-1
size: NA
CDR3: CASSKDRTATNEKLFF
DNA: TGCGCCAGCAGCAAGGACAGAACAGCAACTAATGAAAAACTGTTTTTT

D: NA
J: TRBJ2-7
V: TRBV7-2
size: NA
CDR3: CASSLAGGYEQYF
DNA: TGTGCCAGCAGCTTAGCCGGAGGGTACGAGCAGTACTTC

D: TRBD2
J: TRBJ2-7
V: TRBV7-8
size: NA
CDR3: CASSLLGGGEYEQYF
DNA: TGTGCCAGCAGCTTATTGGGCGGGGGGGAGTACGAGCAGTACTTC

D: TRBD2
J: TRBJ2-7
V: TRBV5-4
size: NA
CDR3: CASSRDYYEQYF
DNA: TGTGCCAGCAGCCGGGACTATTACGAGCAGTACTTC

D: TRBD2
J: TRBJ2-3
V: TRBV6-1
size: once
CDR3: CASSVSSGGPTDTQYF
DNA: TGTGCCAGCAGTGTCTCTAGCGGGGGACCCACAGATACGCAGTATTTT

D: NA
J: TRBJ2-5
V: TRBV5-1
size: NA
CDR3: CASRPGEETQYF
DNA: TGCGCCAGCAGGCCAGGGGAAGAGACCCAGTACTTC

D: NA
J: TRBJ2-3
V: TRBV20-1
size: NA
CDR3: CSASSDTQYF
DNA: TGCAGTGCTAGTAGTGATACGCAGTATTTT

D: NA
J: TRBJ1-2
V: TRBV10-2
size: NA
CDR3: CASSLSPLTGGYTF
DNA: TGCGCCAGTAGCCTTAGTCCATTAACAGGTGGCTACACCTTC

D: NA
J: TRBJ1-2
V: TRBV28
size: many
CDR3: CASSFGGGHYGYTF
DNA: TGTGCCAGCAGTTTTGGCGGGGGCCACTATGGCTACACCTTC

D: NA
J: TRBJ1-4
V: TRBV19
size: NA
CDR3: CASAGVGEKLFF
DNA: TGTGCCAGCGCAGGGGTTGGTGAAAAACTGTTTTTT

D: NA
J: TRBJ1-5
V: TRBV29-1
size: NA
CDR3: CSVLAGSNQPQHF
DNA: TGCAGCGTTCTTGCAGGAAGCAATCAGCCCCAGCATTTT

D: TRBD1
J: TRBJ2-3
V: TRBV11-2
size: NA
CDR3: CASSYRDSPYSTDTQYF
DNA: TGTGCCAGCAGCTACCGGGACAGCCCCTATAGCACAGATACGCAGTATTTT

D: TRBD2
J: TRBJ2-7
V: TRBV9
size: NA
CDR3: CASSAVLAGGPFSEQYF
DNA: TGTGCCAGCAGTGCCGTACTAGCGGGGGGGCCGTTTTCCGAGCAGTACTTC

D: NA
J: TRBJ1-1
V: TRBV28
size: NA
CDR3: CASSLGLNTEAFF
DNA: TGTGCCAGCAGTTTGGGGCTGAACACTGAAGCTTTCTTT